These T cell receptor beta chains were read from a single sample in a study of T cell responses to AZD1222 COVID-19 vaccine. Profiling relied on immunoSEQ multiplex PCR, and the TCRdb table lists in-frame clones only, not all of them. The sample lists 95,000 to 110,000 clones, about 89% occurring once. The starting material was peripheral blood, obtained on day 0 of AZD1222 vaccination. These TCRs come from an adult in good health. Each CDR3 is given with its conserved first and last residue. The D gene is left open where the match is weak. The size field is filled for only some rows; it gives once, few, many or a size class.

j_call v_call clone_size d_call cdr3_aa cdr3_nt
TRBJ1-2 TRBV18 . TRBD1 CASSPDGQGRYGYTF TGTGCCAGCTCACCCGACGGACAGGGGAGGTATGGCTACACCTTC
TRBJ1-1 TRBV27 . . CASSLSWARTEAFF TGTGCCAGCAGTTTATCGTGGGCGAGGACTGAAGCTTTCTTT
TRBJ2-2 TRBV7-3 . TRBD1 CASSLIQGATGELFF TGTGCCAGCAGCTTAATACAGGGGGCTACCGGGGAGCTGTTTTTT
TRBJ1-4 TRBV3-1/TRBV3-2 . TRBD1 CASSQGGRGREKLFF TGTGCCAGCAGCCAAGGGGGCAGGGGGCGTGAAAAACTGTTTTTT
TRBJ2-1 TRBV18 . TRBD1 CASSPPNRGQGGTLYNEQFF TGTGCCAGCTCACCACCGAACAGGGGGCAAGGCGGGACTCTATACAATGAGCAGTTCTTC
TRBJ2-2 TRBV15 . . CATSTADTGELFF TGTGCCACCAGCACGGCCGACACCGGGGAGCTGTTTTTT
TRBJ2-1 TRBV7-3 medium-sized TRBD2 CASSLDGTSGSSGNEQFF TGTGCCAGCAGCTTAGACGGGACTAGCGGGAGTTCGGGCAATGAGCAGTTCTTC
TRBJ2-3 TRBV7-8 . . CASSPRTDTQYF TGTGCCAGCAGCCCACGCACAGATACGCAGTATTTT
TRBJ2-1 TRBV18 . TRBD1 CASSLSEGDRWFF TGTGCCAGCTCACTCTCGGAAGGGGACAGGTGGTTCTTC
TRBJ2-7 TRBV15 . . CATSRDGTGVYEQYF TGTGCCACCAGCAGAGATGGTACGGGGGTTTACGAGCAGTACTTC
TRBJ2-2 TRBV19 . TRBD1 CASRKTGIIGELFF TGTGCCAGTAGGAAGACAGGGATTATCGGGGAGCTGTTTTTT
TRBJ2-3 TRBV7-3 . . CASSRQALDTQYF TGTGCCAGCAGCCGCCAGGCGTTAGATACGCAGTATTTT
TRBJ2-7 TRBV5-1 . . CASSAGWTPHDEQYF TGCGCCAGCAGCGCGGGATGGACTCCCCACGACGAGCAGTACTTC
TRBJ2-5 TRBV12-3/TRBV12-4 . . CASRKDFQETQYF TGTGCCAGCAGAAAGGACTTCCAAGAGACCCAGTACTTC
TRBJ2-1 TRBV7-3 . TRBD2 CASSFGLAGIDEQFF TGTGCCAGCAGCTTCGGACTAGCGGGAATTGATGAGCAGTTCTTC
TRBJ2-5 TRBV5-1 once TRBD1 CASSLTGLLGETQYF TGCGCCAGCAGTCTGACAGGGTTGCTTGGAGAGACCCAGTACTTC
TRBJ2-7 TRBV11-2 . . CASSLGGRIRHEQYF TGTGCCAGCAGCTTAGGAGGTAGGATAAGGCACGAGCAGTACTTC
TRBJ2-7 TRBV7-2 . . CASSRSSYEQYF TGTGCCAGCAGCCGGAGCTCCTACGAGCAGTACTTC
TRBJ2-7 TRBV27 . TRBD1 CASSLRDRQYEQYF TGTGCCAGCAGTCTAAGGGACAGACAATACGAGCAGTACTTC
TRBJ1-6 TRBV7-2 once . CASSYDSNSPLHF TGTGCCAGCAGCTATGACAGCAATTCACCCCTCCACTTT
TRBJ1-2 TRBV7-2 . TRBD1 CATGIQGADYGYTF TGTGCCACCGGAATTCAGGGGGCTGACTATGGCTACACCTTC
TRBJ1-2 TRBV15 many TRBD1 CATSSPGQGPYGYTF TGTGCCACCAGCAGCCCCGGACAGGGACCGTATGGCTACACCTTC
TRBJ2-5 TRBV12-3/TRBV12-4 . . CASTQVGSETQYF TGTGCCAGCACCCAAGTAGGGAGTGAGACCCAGTACTTC
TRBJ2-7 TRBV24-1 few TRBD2 CATSDLGLAGTYEQYF TGTGCCACCAGTGATTTGGGTCTAGCGGGTACCTACGAGCAGTACTTC
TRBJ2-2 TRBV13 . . CASSQPLGGPNTGELFF TGTGCCAGCAGCCAACCCCTGGGGGGGCCGAACACCGGGGAGCTGTTTTTT
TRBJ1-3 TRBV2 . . CASSERGPTGNTIYF TGTGCCAGCAGTGAGAGGGGCCCGACTGGAAACACCATATATTTT
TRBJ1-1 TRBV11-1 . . CASSPRTNTEAFF TGTGCCAGCAGCCCCAGGACGAACACTGAAGCTTTCTTT
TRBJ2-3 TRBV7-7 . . CASSRYSTDTQYF TGTGCCAGCAGCCGCTACAGCACAGATACGCAGTATTTT
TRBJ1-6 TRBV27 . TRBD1 CASRPGQYNSPLHF TGTGCCAGCAGACCGGGACAGTATAATTCACCCCTCCACTTT
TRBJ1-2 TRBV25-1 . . CASSGGARGGYTF TGTGCCAGCAGTGGGGGGGCCCGGGGAGGCTACACCTTC
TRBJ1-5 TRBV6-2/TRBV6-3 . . CASSYWGANQPQHF TGTGCCAGCAGTTACTGGGGGGCCAATCAGCCCCAGCATTTT
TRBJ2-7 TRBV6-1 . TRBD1 CASSEVGTEPFKQYF TGTGCCAGCAGTGAGGTGGGGACAGAGCCTTTTAAGCAGTACTTC
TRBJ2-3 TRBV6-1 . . CASSERLPQYF TGTGCCAGCAGTGAAAGACTACCGCAGTATTTT
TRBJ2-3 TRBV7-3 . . CASSLARVRTNTDTQYF TGTGCCAGCAGCTTAGCGCGAGTCCGGACCAACACAGATACGCAGTATTTT
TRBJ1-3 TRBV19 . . CASSHGRSSGNTIYF TGTGCCAGTAGTCACGGACGGAGCTCTGGAAACACCATATATTTT
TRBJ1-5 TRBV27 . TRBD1 CASRRQGAGQPQHF TGTGCCAGCAGGCGACAGGGAGCCGGTCAGCCCCAGCATTTT
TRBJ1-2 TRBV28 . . CASTEGHNYGYTF TGTGCCAGCACCGAAGGACATAACTATGGCTACACCTTC
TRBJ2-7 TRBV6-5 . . CASSSPSSYEQYF TGTGCCAGCAGTTCCCCAAGCTCCTACGAGCAGTACTTC
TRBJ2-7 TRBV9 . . CATPSGLPGLSYEQYF TGTGCCACCCCTTCCGGTTTGCCAGGGCTCTCCTACGAGCAGTACTTC
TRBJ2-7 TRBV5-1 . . CASSFGGSYEQYF TGCGCCAGCAGCTTTGGAGGATCCTACGAGCAGTACTTC
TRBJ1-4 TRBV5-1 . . CASSLGQILNEKLFF TGCGCCAGCAGCTTGGGTCAGATTCTTAATGAAAAACTGTTTTTT
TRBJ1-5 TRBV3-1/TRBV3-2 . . CASSQGTNSNQPQHF TGTGCCAGCAGCCAAGGTACAAATAGCAATCAGCCCCAGCATTTT
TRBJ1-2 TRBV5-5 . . CASSLGFRGSNYGYTF TGTGCCAGCAGCTTGGGGTTTAGAGGATCTAACTATGGCTACACCTTC
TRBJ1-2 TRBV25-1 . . CASSESSPFEGYTF TGTGCCAGCAGTGAATCAAGTCCCTTCGAAGGCTACACCTTC
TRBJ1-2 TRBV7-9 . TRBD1 CASSLEGTGGSHYGYTF TGTGCCAGCAGCTTAGAAGGGACAGGGGGCTCTCACTATGGCTACACCTTC
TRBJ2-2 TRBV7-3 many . CASSPPEDTGELFF TGTGCCAGCAGCCCCCCCGAGGACACCGGGGAGCTGTTTTTT